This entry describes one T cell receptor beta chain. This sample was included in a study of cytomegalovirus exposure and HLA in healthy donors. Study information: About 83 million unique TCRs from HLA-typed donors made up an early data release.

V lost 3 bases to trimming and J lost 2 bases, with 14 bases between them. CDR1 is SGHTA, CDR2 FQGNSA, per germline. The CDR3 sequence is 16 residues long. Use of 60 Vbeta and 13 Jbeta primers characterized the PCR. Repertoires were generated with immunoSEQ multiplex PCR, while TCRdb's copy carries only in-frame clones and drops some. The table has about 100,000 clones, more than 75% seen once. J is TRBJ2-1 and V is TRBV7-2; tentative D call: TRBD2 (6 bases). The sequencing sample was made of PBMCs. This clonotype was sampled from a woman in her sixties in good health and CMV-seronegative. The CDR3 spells CASSLATSIPYNEQFF. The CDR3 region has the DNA TGTGCCAGCAGCTTGGCTACTAGCATCCCCTACAATGAGCAGTTCTTC.